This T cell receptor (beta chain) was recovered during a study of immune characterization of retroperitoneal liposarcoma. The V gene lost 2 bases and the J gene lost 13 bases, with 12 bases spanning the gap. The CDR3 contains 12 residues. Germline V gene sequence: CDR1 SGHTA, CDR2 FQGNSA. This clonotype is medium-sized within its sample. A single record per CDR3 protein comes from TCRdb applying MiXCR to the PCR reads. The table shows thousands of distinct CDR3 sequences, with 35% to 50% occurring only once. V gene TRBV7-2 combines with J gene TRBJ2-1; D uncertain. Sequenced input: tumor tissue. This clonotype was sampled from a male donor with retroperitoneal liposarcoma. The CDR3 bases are TGTGCCAGCAGCTTAAACCAAGAGACCCAGTTCTTC. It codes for CASSLNQETQFF.